One and the same sample provided the 7 T cell receptor beta chains below, sequenced in a study of cytomegalovirus exposure and HLA in healthy donors (dated by TCRdb to 2016 to 2017). Libraries came from the immunoSEQ multiplex PCR assay. The multiplex PCR relied on a mix of 60 forward primers for TCR Vbeta segments and 13 reverse primers for TCR Jbeta segments. TCRdb mirrors the immuneACCESS table, restricted to in-frame sequences. Some clones are absent from its copies; in checked studies, under half trace to an unresolved V gene, and the reason for the others is unknown. The sample table shows approximately 190,000 clones, and approximately 78% are seen once. Under 7.5% of the sample lies in the top ten. Sample: PBMCs. Receptors were obtained from a woman aged 45-60 years in good health and CMV-seropositive.

The chain is built from TRBV30 and TRBJ2-2, with 10 bases lining up with TRBD2. V was pared by 5 bases and J by 4 bases, with 4 bases of the junction left unmatched. This CDR3 contains 14 residues. Germline V gene lookup returns CDR1 GTSNPN and CDR2 SVGIG (reference sequence). The CDR3 is CAWGGTSVTGELFF. Written as DNA, the CDR3 is TGTGCCTGGGGCGGGACTAGCGTCACCGGGGAGCTGTTTTTT.

This chain uses TRBV5-6 with TRBJ1-2; D might be TRBD1 (6 bases). The CDR3 contains 14 residues. V gave up 1 base and J gave up 6 bases, with 13 bases separating them. Germline CDR1 is SGHDT and CDR2 is YYEEEE. The CDR3 region has the DNA TGTGCCAGCAGCTTGACAGGGAGCACCGATGGCTACACCTTC. This gives the protein CASSLTGSTDGYTF.

The chain links TRBV5-1 to TRBJ1-4, with 8 bases fitting TRBD1. CDR1 and CDR2 (germline): SGHRS, YFSETQ. The CDR3 has 17 amino acids. The ends lost 3 bases at V and 8 bases at J; junction bases unmatched: 15. The CDR3, as DNA: TGCGCCAGCAGCTCGGGACAGGAGGGGAATATCGGAGAAAAACTGTTTTTT. As protein: CASSSGQEGNIGEKLFF.

There are a few counts of this clone. The chain couples TRBV11-2 to TRBJ1-1, with 11 bases that match TRBD1. After removal of 4 bases from V and 12 bases from J, the junction contained 10 bases not matched to a gene. In germline, CDR1 is SGHAT, CDR2 FQNNGV. CDR3 length equals 14 residues. The CDR3 protein is CASSSAGQGAETFF. The CDR3 coding sequence is TGTGCCAGCAGCTCAGCAGGACAGGGGGCGGAAACTTTCTTT.

This chain connects TRBV6-6 to TRBJ2-1, with 10 bases lining up with TRBD1. There are 15 residues in the CDR3. Germline loops: CDR1 MNHNY, CDR2 SVGAGI (reference sequence). Trimming cost V 0 bases and J 9 bases; bases outside gene matches: 5. The CDR3 is CASSYSWDRGIEQFF. The CDR3 region has the DNA TGTGCCAGCAGTTACTCGTGGGACAGGGGTATTGAGCAGTTCTTC.

The table lists this clone with a count of one. V usage is TRBV11-2 and J usage is TRBJ2-1, with 9 nucleotides matching TRBD1. This CDR3 has 15 residues. Germline V CDR1 and CDR2: SGHAT, FQNNGV. The V and J ends lost 5 bases and 2 bases, in that order; junction bases with no gene match: 4. CDR3 nucleotides: TGTGCCAGCAGCCCTCGGACAGGGGCCTACAATGAGCAGTTCTTC. It translates to CASSPRTGAYNEQFF. Full variable domain (missing parts from reference TRBV11-2 and TRBJ2-1): EAGVAQSPRYKIIEKRQSVAFWCNPISGHATLYWYQQILGQGPKLLIQFQNNGVVDDSQLPKDRFSAERLKGVDSTLKIQPAKLEDSAVYLCASSPRTGAYNEQFFGPGTRLTVL.

The chain combines TRBV9 with TRBJ2-3, with D hard to call. Per the germline V gene, CDR1 is SGDLS and CDR2 is YYNGEE. The CDR3 runs 14 residues. Trimming removed 4 bases at V and 5 bases at J, with 14 bases between. The CDR3 DNA reads TGTGCCAGCAGCCTGGCCCCTCAAGAAGATACGCAGTATTTT. Translated, it gives CASSLAPQEDTQYF.